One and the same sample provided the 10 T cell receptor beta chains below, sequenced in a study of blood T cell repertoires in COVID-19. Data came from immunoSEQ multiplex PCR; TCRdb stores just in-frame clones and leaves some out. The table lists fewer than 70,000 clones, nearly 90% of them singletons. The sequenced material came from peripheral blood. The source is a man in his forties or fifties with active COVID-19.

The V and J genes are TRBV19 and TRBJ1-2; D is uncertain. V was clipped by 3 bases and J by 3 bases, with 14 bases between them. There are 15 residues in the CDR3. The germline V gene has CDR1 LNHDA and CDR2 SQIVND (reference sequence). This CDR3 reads CASSIVSGQYYGYTF. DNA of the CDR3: TGTGCCAGTAGTATCGTGTCAGGCCAATACTATGGCTACACCTTC.

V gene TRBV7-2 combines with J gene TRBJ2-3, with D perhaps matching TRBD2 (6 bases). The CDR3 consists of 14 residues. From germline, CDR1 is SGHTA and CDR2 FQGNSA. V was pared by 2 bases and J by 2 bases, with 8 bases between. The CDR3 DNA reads TGTGCCAGCAGCTTAACGCGGGACACAGATACGCAGTATTTT. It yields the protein CASSLTRDTDTQYF.

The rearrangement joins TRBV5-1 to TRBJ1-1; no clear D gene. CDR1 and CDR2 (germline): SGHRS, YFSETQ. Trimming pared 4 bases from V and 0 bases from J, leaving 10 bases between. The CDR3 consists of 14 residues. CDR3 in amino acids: CASSPQKMNTEAFF. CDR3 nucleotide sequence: TGCGCCAGCAGCCCCCAAAAAATGAACACTGAAGCTTTCTTT.

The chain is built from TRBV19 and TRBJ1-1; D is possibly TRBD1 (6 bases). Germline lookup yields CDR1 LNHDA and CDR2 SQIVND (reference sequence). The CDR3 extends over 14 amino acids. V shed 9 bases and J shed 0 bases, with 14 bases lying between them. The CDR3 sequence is CASKLQGLNTEAFF. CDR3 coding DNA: TGTGCCAGCAAACTACAGGGCCTGAACACTGAAGCTTTCTTT.

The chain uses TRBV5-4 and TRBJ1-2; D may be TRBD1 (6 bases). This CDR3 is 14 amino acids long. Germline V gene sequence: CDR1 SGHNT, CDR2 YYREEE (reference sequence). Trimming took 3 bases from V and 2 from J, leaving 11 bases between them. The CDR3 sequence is CASSWGQTNYGYTF. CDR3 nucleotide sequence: TGTGCCAGCAGCTGGGGACAAACCAACTATGGCTACACCTTC.

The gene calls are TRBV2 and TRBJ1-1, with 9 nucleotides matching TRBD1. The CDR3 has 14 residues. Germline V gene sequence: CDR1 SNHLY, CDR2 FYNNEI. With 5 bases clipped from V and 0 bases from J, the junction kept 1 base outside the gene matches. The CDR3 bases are TGTGCCAGCAGTCGGACAGGGGTGAACACTGAAGCTTTCTTT. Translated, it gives CASSRTGVNTEAFF.

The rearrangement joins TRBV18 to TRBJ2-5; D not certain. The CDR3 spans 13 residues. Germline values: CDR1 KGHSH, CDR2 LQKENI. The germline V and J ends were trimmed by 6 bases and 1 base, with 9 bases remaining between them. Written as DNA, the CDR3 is TGTGCCAGCTCTACCCCCAGCCAAGAGACCCAGTACTTC. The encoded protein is CASSTPSQETQYF.

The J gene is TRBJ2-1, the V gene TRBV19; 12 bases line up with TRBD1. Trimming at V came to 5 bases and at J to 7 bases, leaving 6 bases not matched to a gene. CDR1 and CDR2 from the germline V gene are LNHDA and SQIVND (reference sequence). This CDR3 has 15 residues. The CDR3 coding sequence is TGTGCCAGTAGTGCACCGGGACAGGGGGCGAATGAGCAGTTCTTC. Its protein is CASSAPGQGANEQFF.

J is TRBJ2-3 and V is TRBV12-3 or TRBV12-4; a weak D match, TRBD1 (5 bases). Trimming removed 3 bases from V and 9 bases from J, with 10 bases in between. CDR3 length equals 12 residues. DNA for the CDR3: TGTGCCAGCAGTTTCAGTAAGGGGACGCAGTATTTT. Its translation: CASSFSKGTQYF.

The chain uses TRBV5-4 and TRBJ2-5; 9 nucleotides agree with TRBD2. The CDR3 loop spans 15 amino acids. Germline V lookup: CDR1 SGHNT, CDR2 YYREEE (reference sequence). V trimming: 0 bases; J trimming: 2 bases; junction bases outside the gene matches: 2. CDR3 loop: CASSLGLAGQETQYF. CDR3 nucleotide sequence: TGTGCCAGCAGCTTGGGGCTAGCGGGGCAAGAGACCCAGTACTTC.